Following are 10 T cell receptor beta chains from one sample sequenced in a study of T cell responses to AZD1222 COVID-19 vaccine. The data were produced by immunoSEQ multiplex PCR, yet TCRdb's version contains in-frame clones alone and is incomplete. This repertoire shows about 93,000 clones, 80% to 90% found once; its top ten account for 6.3%. Sequences were derived from peripheral blood, sampled on day 0 of AZD1222 vaccination. These receptors were taken from an adult in good health.

The chain is built from TRBV24-1 and TRBJ2-5; D is uncertain. The CDR3 has 13 residues. Trimming took off 2 bases at V and 3 bases at J, with 6 bases between the two ends. Germline CDR1 reads KGHDR; CDR2 reads SFDVKD. The CDR3 DNA is TGTGCCACCAGTGATTACTTTGAAGAGACCCAGTACTTC. Amino acid sequence: CATSDYFEETQYF.

The chain links TRBV10-1 to TRBJ2-2, with D maybe TRBD1 (5 bases). The V gene lost 3 bases and the J gene lost 4 bases, with 9 bases spanning the gap. Germline V CDR1 and CDR2: WNHNN, SYGVQD (reference sequence). The CDR3 has 14 amino acids. The CDR3 DNA is TGCGCCAGCAGTGAAGGGGCCAGCACCGGGGAGCTGTTTTTT. Amino acids: CASSEGASTGELFF.

J is TRBJ2-1 and V is TRBV5-1; D is uncertain. Per the germline V gene, CDR1 is SGHRS and CDR2 is YFSETQ. The CDR3 consists of 12 residues. Trimming shortened V by 5 bases and J by 7 bases, and 10 bases separated the two germline ends. CDR3 loop: CASRVSPNEQFF. Here the CDR3 DNA reads TGCGCCAGCAGGGTTAGCCCGAATGAGCAGTTCTTC.

V usage is TRBV5-4 and J usage is TRBJ2-1, with TRBD2 identical over 15 bases. With 0 bases clipped from V and 4 bases from J, the junction kept 5 bases outside the gene matches. The germline gives CDR1 SGHNT, CDR2 YYREEE (reference sequence). The CDR3 has 18 residues. The CDR3 sequence is CASSLGGLAGGQYNEQFF. The CDR3 region has the DNA TGTGCCAGCAGCTTGGGGGGACTAGCGGGAGGACAGTACAATGAGCAGTTCTTC. The whole variable domain, filled in from reference TRBV5-4 and TRBJ2-1, reads ETGVTQSPTHLIKTRGQQVTLRCSSQSGHNTVSWYQQALGQGPQFIFQYYREEENGRGNFPPRFSGLQFPNYSSELNVNALELDDSALYLCASSLGGLAGGQYNEQFFGPGTRLTVL.

The chain couples TRBV29-1 to TRBJ2-1; perhaps TRBD1 as D (5 bases). Per the germline V gene, CDR1 is SQVTM and CDR2 is ANQGSEA. This CDR3 contains 12 residues. V shed 8 bases and J shed 7 bases, with 15 bases lying between them. CDR3 residues: CSCSTETNEQFF. CDR3 bases: TGCAGCTGCTCGACAGAGACAAATGAGCAGTTCTTC.

The chain links TRBV2 to TRBJ1-6; 7 bases are a match to TRBD1. The junction had 10 bases not matched to a gene; V was cut back by 6 bases and J by 5 bases. The CDR3 is 16 residues long. The germline CDR1 and CDR2 sequences are SNHLY and FYNNEI. CDR3: CASSREGAGNNSPLHF. The DNA for the CDR3 is TGTGCCAGCAGCCGGGAGGGGGCAGGAAATAATTCACCCCTCCACTTT.

The gene calls are TRBV7-2 and TRBJ2-6, with D perhaps TRBD2 (5 bases). Germline CDR1 SGHTA, CDR2 FQGNSA. V was shortened by 5 bases and J by 9 bases, with 20 bases between the two germline ends. The CDR3 contains 16 residues. In nucleotides, the CDR3 is TGTGCCAGCAGCCGGGCGCGGGTCGGATTGGTCAACGTCCTGACTTTC. Encoded protein: CASSRARVGLVNVLTF.

The CDR3 sequence is CATAPSKPPHEQFF. CDR3 sequence (DNA): TGTGCCACCGCGCCCTCTAAGCCCCCCCATGAGCAGTTCTTC. The chain carries TRBV24-1 and TRBJ2-1; D is unclear. V was clipped by 9 bases and J by 8 bases, with 19 bases between them. Germline V gives CDR1 KGHDR, CDR2 SFDVKD. The CDR3 has 14 amino acids.

The chain joins TRBV5-4 to TRBJ2-1, with D maybe TRBD2 (7 bases). Trimming took 2 bases from V and 7 from J, leaving 10 bases between them. This CDR3 contains 13 residues. Looked up from germline, CDR1 is SGHNT and CDR2 is YYREEE (reference sequence). In nucleotides, the CDR3 is TGTGCCAGCAGCTTAAGGGGGGGGAATGAGCAGTTCTTC. Protein product: CASSLRGGNEQFF. Drawing the rest from reference TRBV5-4 and TRBJ2-1, the complete variable domain is ETGVTQSPTHLIKTRGQQVTLRCSSQSGHNTVSWYQQALGQGPQFIFQYYREEENGRGNFPPRFSGLQFPNYSSELNVNALELDDSALYLCASSLRGGNEQFFGPGTRLTVL.

This clone appeared once. V usage is TRBV4-3 and J usage is TRBJ2-2; TRBD1 agrees at 7 bases. The V gene's germline CDR1 is LGHNA and CDR2 YSLEER. The CDR3 is 15 residues long. J lost 4 bases, V lost 1 base, and 3 bases had no gene match. CDR3: CASSQAPGGTGELFF. CDR3 bases: TGCGCCAGCAGCCAAGCCCCAGGGGGCACCGGGGAGCTGTTTTTT.